This note documents a single T cell receptor beta chain sequence. Its cognate antigen is unknown. Using a J-beta primer mix together with a sample-barcoded 5' primer, a second PCR was run for about 6 to 11 cycles. TCRdb fed the 5' RACE reads into MiXCR, producing one record per CDR3 protein. The sample holds fewer than 900,000 distinct CDR3 sequences, 35% to 40% seen once. The sample originates from a study of blood T cells in healthy people across ages. Study-wide results and caveats: There were more naive CD4+ cells and higher diversity in long-lived donors than in aged donors.

The CDR3 is 16 amino acids. Germline CDR1 reads MNHNY; CDR2 reads SVGAGI (reference sequence). The ends were cut back, 4 bases at V and 5 bases at J, with 20 bases in the middle. Total RNA was isolated from each sample in quantities of at least 5.5 micrograms. The clonotype comes from a young man in good health. Sequenced: blood. The chain is built from TRBV6-6 and TRBJ1-2; D gene unclear. The CDR3 loop reads CASSWKTSGSPYGYTF. Here the CDR3 DNA reads TGTGCCAGCAGTTGGAAAACCTCCGGGTCTCCGTATGGCTACACCTTC.